This T cell receptor beta chain was captured in a study of OX40 agonist ivuxolimab in advanced cancers. At the level of the study: The dose-escalation cohort was about 86% male, with a mean age of 60 years, ranging about 20 to 79.

Trimming removed 6 bases from V and 12 bases from J, with 14 bases in between. The CDR3 consists of 12 residues. Germline values: CDR1 LNHDA, CDR2 SQIVND (reference sequence). Only in-frame clones appear in the TCRdb table, and some are missing; sequencing was by immunoSEQ multiplex PCR. The table has approximately 44,000 clones, approximately 80% seen once. The V and J genes are TRBV19 and TRBJ1-4; a weak D match, TRBD1 (5 bases). The specimen comprised CD4+ or CD8+ T cells sorted from blood, sampled in a trial of the OX40 agonist ivuxolimab. This clonotype was sampled from an adult with an advanced solid tumor such as melanoma, head and neck, liver or kidney cancer. Here the CDR3 DNA reads TGTGCCAGTAGCCATTTTGGGGGGGAACTGTTTTTT. It is translated as CASSHFGGELFF.